This T cell receptor (beta chain) was documented in a study of blood T cell repertoires in COVID-19. Overall study context: Researchers got acute and convalescent COVID-19 samples from the United States, Italy and Spain. T cells, B-cell-depleted T cells, or PBMCs supplied cDNA or gDNA.

As originally analysed: Reference gene primer amplification yielded estimated nucleated cell counts. The repertoire was sequenced with immunoSEQ multiplex PCR; TCRdb's copy has only in-frame clones and lacks some. The DNA gave D and trimming, while V, J and clone size come from that table. Of some 220,000 clones listed, 84% are singletons. The CDR3 totals 15 residues. The V gene's germline CDR1 is SNHLY and CDR2 FYNNEI. V gave up 3 bases and J gave up 5 bases; unmatched junction bases: 8. The clonotype was recovered from a man in his fifties or sixties with active or convalescent COVID-19. The chain employs TRBV2 and TRBJ2-7, with TRBD1 identical over 9 bases. The sequenced material came from peripheral blood. This CDR3 reads CASSDWGQGNDEQYF. In DNA, the CDR3 is TGTGCCAGCAGTGATTGGGGACAGGGTAACGACGAGCAGTACTTC.